This TCR beta chain came from a study of blood T cells in healthy people across ages. Study results and limitations: TCR beta diversity was tightly associated with the proportion of naive T cells. Estimates drawn from one million T cells were deemed to understate diversity.

PCR was performed a second time for roughly 7 to 12 cycles using a sample-barcoded 5' primer and a J-beta primer mix. Every sample gave at least 3 million paired-end reads containing CDR3. TCRdb re-called the 5' RACE reads through MiXCR, storing one row per CDR3 protein. The sample has some 900,000 distinct CDR3 sequences, about 48% seen once. This clonotype was picked up a small number of times. Antigen: not known. V lost 5 bases and J lost 5; bases outside the gene matches: 13. Germline V gene data show CDR1 as SEHNR and CDR2 as FQNEAQ (reference sequence). The CDR3 is made up of 16 amino acids. The source material was blood. This receptor was obtained from a man aged 30 to 45 in good health. The V and J genes are TRBV7-9 and TRBJ2-3; 7 positions agree with TRBD2. The CDR3 sequence: CASSRRLAPKGDTQYF. CDR3 nucleotide sequence: TGTGCCAGCAGCCGCCGACTAGCCCCGAAGGGAGATACGCAGTATTTT.